This passage covers 24 T cell receptor beta chains from one sample sequenced in a study of tumor and adjacent non-tumor tissue in lung cancer. A modified ARM-PCR protocol with three rounds of nested PCR amplified TCRbeta. TCRdb re-derived calls from the multiplex PCR reads in MiXCR, one entry per CDR3 protein. The table shows roughly 81,000 distinct CDR3 sequences, with 65% to 75% occurring only once. This sample's RNA came from whole unsorted tissue. The sequencing sample was made of lung tumor tissue. Receptor source: an older woman with non-small cell lung cancer.

V and J are TRBV29-1 and TRBJ2-7, with D possibly being TRBD2 (6 bases). The CDR3 has 14 amino acids. The V end was cut by 5 bases, the J end by 4 bases, with 18 bases between. Germline CDR1 and CDR2: SQVTM and ANQGSEA. The CDR3 here is CSVHLGEDLYEQYF. The CDR3 region has the DNA TGCAGCGTTCATTTGGGGGAGGACTTATACGAGCAGTACTTC.

The rearrangement joins TRBV5-1 to TRBJ2-5; unclear D gene. The V gene lost 2 bases and the J gene lost 2 bases, with 7 bases spanning the gap. This CDR3 comprises 13 residues. Germline CDR1 is SGHRS and CDR2 is YFSETQ. This CDR3 reads CASSLGMQETQYF. The CDR3 region has the DNA TGCGCCAGCAGCTTAGGGATGCAAGAGACCCAGTACTTC.

This clonotype is a singleton in its sample. The chain has TRBV11-2 and TRBJ2-3; 11 bases match TRBD2. The CDR3 length is 18 residues. J was trimmed by 8 bases and V by 6 bases; bases with no gene match: 19. Germline V gives CDR1 SGHAT, CDR2 FQNNGV. CDR3 bases: TGTGCCAGCAGACATCCGGGACTAGCGGCCGGAGGCGCAGGTACGCAGTATTTT. This encodes CASRHPGLAAGGAGTQYF.

Note on this clonotype: A junction boundary mismatches the germline segment, possibly from a read error. This rearrangement joins TRBV29-1 to TRBJ1-5; D is undetermined. The length of the CDR3 is 15 residues. Germline values: CDR1 SQVTM, CDR2 ANQGSEA. The CDR3 DNA reads as TGCAGCGTTAGGTGGTCATCTTATAGCAATCTGCCCCAGCATTTC. Translated: CSVRWSSYSNLPQHF. Filled out from reference TRBV29-1 and TRBJ1-5, the complete variable domain reads SAVISQKPSRDICQRGTSLTIQCQVDSQVTMMFWYRQQPGQSLTLIATANQGSEATYESGFVIDKFPISRPNLTFSTLTVSNMSPEDSSIYLCSVRWSSYSNLPQHFGDGTRLSIL.

The chain recombines TRBV16 with TRBJ1-6; the D gene is possibly TRBD1 (6 bases). The CDR3 sequence is 14 residues long. Between the trimmed V and J ends, which lost 3 bases and 4 bases, there was a span of 7 bases. Germline CDR1 is KGHSY and CDR2 is FQNENV. The CDR3 DNA reads as TGTGCCAGCAGCCAGGGGGCTTATAATTCACCCCTCCACTTT. This codes for CASSQGAYNSPLHF.

This clonotype was recorded only once. At one of its ends the junction is not consistent with the germline gene, which may arise from a read error. The genes are TRBV25-1 and TRBJ2-7, with D perhaps matching TRBD1 (6 bases). The germline V gene has CDR1 MGHDK and CDR2 SYGVNS. This CDR3 comprises 14 residues. CDR3: CVSSTLTGLEEQYF. The CDR3 DNA reads TGTGTCAGCAGTACCTTGACAGGATTAGAGGAGCAGTACTTC.

Here the CDR3 DNA reads TGTGCCATTACTACGGGTTCCTTCTACGAGCAGTACTTC. The encoded protein is CAITTGSFYEQYF. J is TRBJ2-7 and V is TRBV5-6; D is unclear. Looked up from germline, CDR1 is SGHDT and CDR2 is YYEEEE. This CDR3 is built from 13 residues. V gave up 9 bases and J gave up 3 bases, with 16 bases separating them.

Turning to this clonotype: A read error may account for a junction end that differs from germline. This chain uses TRBV6-1 with TRBJ1-1, with D unclear. Germline V gene sequence: CDR1 MNHNS, CDR2 SASEGT. The CDR3 length is 15 residues. CDR3 protein: CTSGHRNIGNTEAFF. Here the CDR3 DNA reads TGTACCAGCGGTCATAGGAATATCGGCAACACTGAAGCTTTCTTT.

This clonotype was seen only once. Compared with germline, one end of the junction differs, possibly owing to a read error. The chain employs TRBV28 and TRBJ1-1; no firm D call. This CDR3 is 15 amino acids long. Germline values: CDR1 MDHEN, CDR2 SYDVKM. Here the CDR3 DNA reads TGTGCCAGCAGTCTAAACCCTCCAATGAACATTGAAGCTTTCTTT. It encodes CASSLNPPMNIEAFF.

Points on this clonotype: The conserved phenylalanine or tryptophan is not found at the CDR3 terminus, so this likely reflects a read error. The V call is TRBV4-2, the J call TRBJ2-7; tentatively, D is TRBD1 (9 bases). The CDR3 length is 17 residues. Deletions cut 0 bases from V and 7 bases from J, with 22 bases between. Germline V gene lookup returns CDR1 LGHNA and CDR2 YNFKEQ. The CDR3 bases are TGTGCCAGCAGCCAAGACCCGGGAGGGACAGGGCTAAATGAGCAGTACTTA. This translates into CASSQDPGGTGLNEQYL.

Comment on this clonotype: One end of the junction fails to match germline, which may point to a read error. The chain is built from TRBV7-8 and TRBJ2-6; D is possibly TRBD1 (6 bases). The CDR3 is made up of 18 amino acids. In germline, CDR1 is SGHVS, CDR2 FQNEAQ. CDR3 in amino acids: CASSLTGLGLSGANALTF. The CDR3 DNA reads as TGTGCCAGCAGCTTAACAGGGTTGGGCCTCTCTGGGGCCAACGCCCTGACTTTC.

Only one count was recorded for this clonotype. Its ends do not fully match the called genes, so a read error is possible. Written as DNA, the CDR3 is TGTGACAGCAGCTTAGAGGGAGGGCCTTATGAGCAGTTATTC. It specifies CDSSLEGGPYEQLF. The genes are TRBV11-1 and TRBJ2-1, with 7 nucleotides matching TRBD2. Germline V gene lookup returns CDR1 SGHAT and CDR2 FQDESV (reference sequence). The CDR3 has 14 amino acids.

This sequence joins TRBV6-1 and TRBJ1-5, with D perhaps matching TRBD1 (7 bases). TRBJ2-3 matches the DNA end more closely, so the J call is doubtful. The CDR3 runs to 13 residues. The germline V gene encodes CDR1 MNHNS and CDR2 SASEGT. CDR3 bases: TGTGCCAGTAGCTTACAGGGGAGGCAGCCCCAGTATTTT. Its translation: CASSLQGRQPQYF.

Notes on this clonotype: This may come from a read error, since a much larger clone is one base off. The CDR3 nucleotides read TGCAGTGTTAGAGATCTGGGCGGACCAGAGGGCCAGTACTTC. It translates to CSVRDLGGPEGQYF. The chain is built from TRBV20-1 and TRBJ2-5; D is possibly TRBD2 (5 bases). CDR1 is DFQATT, CDR2 SNEGSKA, per germline (reference sequence). This CDR3 contains 14 residues.

This clonotype was seen at least ten times. V is TRBV6-2 or TRBV6-3 and J is TRBJ2-7; 8 bases map to TRBD2. V dropped 8 bases and J dropped 7; count of bases not matched to a gene: 10. This CDR3 is 13 amino acids long. Germline V gene sequence: CDR1 MNHEY, CDR2 SVGEGT. CDR3 nucleotides: TGTGCCAGCGGTCGAATAGCGGGGAGAGAGCAGTACTTC. Amino acids: CASGRIAGREQYF.

This clonotype was detected ten times or more. This rearrangement joins TRBV4-1 to TRBJ2-7; D uncertain. Trimming cost V 0 bases and J 3 bases, with 15 bases left between them. The CDR3 is 16 amino acids. The V gene's germline CDR1 is MGHRA and CDR2 YSYEKL. Here the CDR3 DNA reads TGCGCCAGCAGCCAAGATGCTTTCAACCCAGTCTACGAGCAGTACTTC. Its protein product is CASSQDAFNPVYEQYF.

A word on this clonotype: Possible read error: a much larger clone is one base away. The chain has TRBV7-9 and TRBJ2-3, with TRBD1 identical over 8 bases. Germline CDR1 and CDR2: SEHNR and FQNEAQ (reference sequence). The CDR3 covers 11 residues. This CDR3 reads CANSTPDRVDF. The CDR3 coding sequence is TGTGCCAACAGCACCCCGGACAGGGTTGATTTT.

As for this clonotype: A much larger clone lies a single base off, so this may be a read error. The chain has TRBV28 and TRBJ2-1; 7 positions agree with TRBD2. The germline CDR1 and CDR2 sequences are MDHEN and SYDVKM. This CDR3 has 15 residues. CDR3 DNA: TGTGCCAGCGAAAAAGGAAGCAGGGACTACCATGAGCAGTTCTTC. This sequence encodes CASEKGSRDYHEQFF.

This clonotype appeared a single time. The chain employs TRBV5-6 and TRBJ2-5; maybe TRBD2 (6 bases). Trimming took off 5 bases at V and 7 bases at J, with 18 bases between the two ends. The CDR3 sequence is 14 residues long. Germline values: CDR1 SGHDT, CDR2 YYEEEE. The CDR3 DNA follows: TGTGCCAGCAGTCCACGACATGGGCGGGGGACCCAGTACTTC. As protein: CASSPRHGRGTQYF.

Comment on this clonotype: The junction departs from germline at one end; a sequencing error may be responsible. The V call is TRBV4-2, the J call TRBJ2-1, with D perhaps TRBD2 (5 bases). The CDR3 length is 14 residues. In germline, CDR1 is LGHNA, CDR2 YNFKEQ. This CDR3 reads CASSQDGPAVSPFF. CDR3 DNA: TGTGCCAGCAGTCAAGATGGGCCAGCGGTATCCCCGTTCTTC.

This clonotype was picked up many times. V and J are TRBV20-1 and TRBJ2-3; the D is unclear. The germline V gene encodes CDR1 DFQATT and CDR2 SNEGSKA (reference sequence). V lost 2 bases, J lost 2 bases, and 8 bases lay in between. The CDR3 covers 13 residues. The CDR3 region is CSARSSYTDTQYF. In DNA, the CDR3 is TGCAGTGCTAGATCTTCGTACACAGATACGCAGTATTTT.

About this clonotype: The CDR3 carries no conserved terminal phenylalanine or tryptophan, so it likely arises from a read error. The gene calls are TRBV24-1 and TRBJ2-3; 8 bases fit TRBD2. Germline assignment: CDR1 KGHDR and CDR2 SFDVKD. J was trimmed by 1 base and V by 0 bases; bases with no gene match: 5. The CDR3 contains 17 residues. The chain's CDR3 is CATSDLTSGTRTDTQYL. CDR3 DNA: TGTGCCACCAGTGATTTGACTAGCGGAACCCGCACAGATACGCAGTATTTG.

This clonotype came up a few times. The CDR3 reads CSARSTGLTEAFF. In DNA, the CDR3 is TGCAGTGCTAGGTCTACAGGGCTCACTGAAGCTTTCTTT. This rearrangement joins TRBV20-1 to TRBJ1-1; a weak D match, TRBD1 (6 bases). The CDR3 has 13 residues. Germline CDR1 and CDR2: DFQATT and SNEGSKA (reference sequence). V dropped 3 bases and J dropped 4 bases, with 12 bases sitting between them.

The V gene is TRBV12-3 or TRBV12-4, the J gene TRBJ1-5; 7 bases are a match to TRBD1. Unmatched junction bases numbered 12, after V lost 4 bases and J lost 12 bases. This CDR3 has 14 amino acids. The CDR3 DNA sequence: TGTGCCAGCAGTTCAGGGGACAGTAGAATCAGCCAGCATTTT. It is translated as CASSSGDSRISQHF.